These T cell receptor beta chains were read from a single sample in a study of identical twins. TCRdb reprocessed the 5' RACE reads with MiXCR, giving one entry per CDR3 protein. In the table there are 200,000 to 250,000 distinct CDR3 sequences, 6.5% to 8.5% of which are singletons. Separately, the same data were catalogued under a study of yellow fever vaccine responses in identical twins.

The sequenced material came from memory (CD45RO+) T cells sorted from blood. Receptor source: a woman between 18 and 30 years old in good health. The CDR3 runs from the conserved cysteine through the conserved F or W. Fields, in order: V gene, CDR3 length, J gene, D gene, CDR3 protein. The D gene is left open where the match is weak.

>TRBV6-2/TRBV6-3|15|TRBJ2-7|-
CASSYSRDFDYEQYF
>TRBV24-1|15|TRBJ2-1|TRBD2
CATSDYLAGVNEQFF
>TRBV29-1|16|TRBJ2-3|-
CSVPPRAGKPADTQYF
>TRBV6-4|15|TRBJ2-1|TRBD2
CASSPRGGSYNEQFF
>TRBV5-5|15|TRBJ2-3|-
CASSSSGIGTDTQYF
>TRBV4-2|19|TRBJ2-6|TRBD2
CASSQDPAGGISGANVLTF
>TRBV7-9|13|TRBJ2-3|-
CASSRKSTDTQYF
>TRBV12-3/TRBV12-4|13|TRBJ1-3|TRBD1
CASSSTGGNTIYF
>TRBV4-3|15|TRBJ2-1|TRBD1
CASSSGGSSYNEQFF
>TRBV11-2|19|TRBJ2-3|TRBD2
CASSLPGTSGTSGTDTQYF
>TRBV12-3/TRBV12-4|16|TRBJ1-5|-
CASSLAQGRGNQPQHF
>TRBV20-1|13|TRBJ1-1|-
CSARGVSDTEAFF
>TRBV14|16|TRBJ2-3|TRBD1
CASSQARQGITDTQYF
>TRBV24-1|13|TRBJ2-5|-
CATSDSGQETQYF
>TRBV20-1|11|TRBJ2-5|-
CSATEQETQYF
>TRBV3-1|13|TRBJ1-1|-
CASSHGSNTEAFF
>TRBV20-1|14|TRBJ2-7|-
CSATLIQGRGEQYF
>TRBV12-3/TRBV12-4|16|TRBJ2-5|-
CASSLPRISGQETQYF
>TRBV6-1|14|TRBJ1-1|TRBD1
CASRKGQVPTEAFF
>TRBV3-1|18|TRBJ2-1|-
CASSQDPEARGLYNEQFF
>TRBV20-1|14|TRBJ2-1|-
CSASKRVGRLEQFF
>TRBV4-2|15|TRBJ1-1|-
CASSQGVETKTEAFF
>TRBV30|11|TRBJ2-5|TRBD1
CAWTGGETQYF
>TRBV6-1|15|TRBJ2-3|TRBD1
CASSDAAGGEDTQYF
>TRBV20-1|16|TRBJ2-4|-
CSASGQSTLAKNIQYF
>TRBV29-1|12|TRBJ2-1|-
CSGSSSYNEQFF
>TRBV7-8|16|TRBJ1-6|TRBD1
CASSWRQGGFFSPLHF
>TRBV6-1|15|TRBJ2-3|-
CASSRAGESTDTQYF
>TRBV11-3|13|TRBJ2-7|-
CASSLEDQGEQYF
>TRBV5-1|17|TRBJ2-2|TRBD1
CASSERPRQGYTGELFF
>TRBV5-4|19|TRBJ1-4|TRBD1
CASSLQQGAWMALGEKLFF
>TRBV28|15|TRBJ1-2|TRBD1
CASSPGQGARYGYTF
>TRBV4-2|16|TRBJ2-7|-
CASSQGAHQLSYEQYF
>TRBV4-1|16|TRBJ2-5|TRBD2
CASSQRLAGAQETQYF
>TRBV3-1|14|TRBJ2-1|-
CASSQDLVAVEQFF
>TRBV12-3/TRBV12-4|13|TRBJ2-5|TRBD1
CASSSDREETQYF
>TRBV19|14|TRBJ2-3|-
CASKKVQYTDTQYF
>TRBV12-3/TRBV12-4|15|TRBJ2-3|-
CASSLLAAVGNTQYF
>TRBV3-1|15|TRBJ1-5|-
CASSEGFDRNQPQHF
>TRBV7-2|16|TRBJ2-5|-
CASSLTGQNYQETQYF
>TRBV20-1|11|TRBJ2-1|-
CSAALASEQFF
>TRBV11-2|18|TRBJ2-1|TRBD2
CASSPPKGRGGGYNEQFF
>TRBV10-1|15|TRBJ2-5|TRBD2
CASSLGLAGGETQYF